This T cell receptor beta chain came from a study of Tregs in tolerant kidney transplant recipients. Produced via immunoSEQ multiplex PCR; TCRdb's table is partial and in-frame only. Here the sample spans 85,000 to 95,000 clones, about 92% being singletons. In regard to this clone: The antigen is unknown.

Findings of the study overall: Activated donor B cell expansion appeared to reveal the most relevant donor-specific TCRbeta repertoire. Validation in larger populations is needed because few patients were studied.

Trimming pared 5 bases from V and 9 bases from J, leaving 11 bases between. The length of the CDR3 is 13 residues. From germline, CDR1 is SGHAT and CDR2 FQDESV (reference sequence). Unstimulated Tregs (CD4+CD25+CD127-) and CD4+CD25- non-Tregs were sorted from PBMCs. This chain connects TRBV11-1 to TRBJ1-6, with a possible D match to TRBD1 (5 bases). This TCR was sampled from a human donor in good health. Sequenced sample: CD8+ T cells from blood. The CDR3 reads CASSPRGGSPLHF. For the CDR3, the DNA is TGTGCCAGCAGCCCTAGGGGCGGTTCACCCCTCCACTTT.